This entry describes one T cell receptor beta chain. These data belong to a study of cytomegalovirus exposure and HLA in healthy donors. Looked up from germline, CDR1 is PRHDT and CDR2 is FYEKMQ (reference sequence). The CDR3 totals 16 residues. J gave up 2 bases and V 2 bases, and 6 bases lay outside the gene matches. PCR involved 60 Vbeta and 13 Jbeta primers. The data were produced by immunoSEQ multiplex PCR, yet TCRdb's version contains in-frame clones alone and is incomplete. Of around 140,000 clones in the sample, more than 75% are singletons; the top ten hold around 1%. The rearrangement uses TRBV13 and TRBJ2-7; TRBD2 matches at 10 bases. The sample consisted of PBMCs. The TCR comes from a male donor in good health and CMV-seronegative. CDR3 sequence reads: CASSLRPSGGPYEQYF. The CDR3, as DNA: TGTGCCAGCAGCTTAAGGCCTAGCGGGGGCCCCTACGAGCAGTACTTC.